This T cell receptor (beta chain) was recorded in a study of OX40 agonist ivuxolimab in advanced cancers. Study outcomes and limitations: Clonal expansion in partial responders at 0.1-3.0 mg/kg ranked among the lowest. Low levels of normalized T-cell clonal expansion also appeared in some nonresponders. Relative to CD4+, CD8+ T cells held more expanded clones on average.

The assay was immunoSEQ multiplex PCR, and TCRdb's table has in-frame clones only and misses some. Of 40,000 to 45,000 clones in the sample, about four fifths were seen once. Systemic immunosuppression or a history of autoimmune disease excluded patients. Worth noting for this clone: Its antigen is undetermined.

V dropped 0 bases and J dropped 6; count of bases not matched to a gene: 4. Germline CDR1 and CDR2: MDHEN and SYDVKM. The CDR3 runs 17 residues. The chain couples TRBV28 to TRBJ2-1; 14 bases align to TRBD2. This specimen consisted of CD4+ or CD8+ T cells sorted from blood, obtained in a trial of the OX40 agonist ivuxolimab. This receptor was taken from an adult with an advanced solid tumor such as melanoma, head and neck, liver or kidney cancer. The CDR3 region is CASSLWGLAGEVNEQFF. The CDR3 bases are TGTGCCAGCAGTTTATGGGGACTAGCGGGAGAAGTCAATGAGCAGTTCTTC.